This record covers a single TCR beta chain. The target antigen is unknown. A read error may be the cause here, since a much bigger clone is one base away. This record belongs to a study of T cells in Graves' hyperthyroidism and ophthalmopathy. Study findings and constraints: Most thyroid clonotypes expanded above 0.001 were also detected in blood.

Uncontrolled infection, other autoimmune disease, pregnancy or lactation excluded patients. TCR beta CDR3 regions were amplified from RNA. The primer set for the first-round RT-PCR of the TCR CDR3 was HTBI. TCRdb reprocessed the multiplex PCR reads with MiXCR, giving one entry per CDR3 protein. The sample comprises around 480,000 distinct CDR3 sequences, approximately 15% of which are singletons, and 17% rests with the top ten. This CDR3 has 14 residues. Trimming left V 6 bases short and J 2 bases short, with 11 bases between. The sequencing input was blood. This sequence joins TRBV12-3 or TRBV12-4 and TRBJ1-3; D gene uncertain. This clonotype originated in a woman younger than 35 with Graves' hyperthyroidism. The CDR3 DNA reads TGTGCCAGCAGGAAGGGAGTGGCTGGAAACACCATATATTTT. Its protein is CASRKGVAGNTIYF.